The clone carrying this T cell receptor (beta chain) has only a few counts. The record originates from a study of T cells in Graves' hyperthyroidism and ophthalmopathy. V shed 2 bases and J shed 0 bases, with 9 bases lying between them. The germline CDR1 and CDR2 sequences are SGHVS and FNYEAQ. The CDR3 consists of 15 residues. It was RNA transcripts that yielded the amplified TCR beta CDR3 regions. A set of HTBI primers served as the primers for a first-round RT-PCR of the TCR CDR3. TCRdb analysed the multiplex PCR reads with MiXCR anew, one entry per CDR3 protein. The sample gives approximately 320,000 distinct CDR3 sequences, roughly 15% of which show up once; approximately 35% is in the top ten.

The clonotype originates from a young man with Graves' hyperthyroidism. The rearrangement uses TRBV7-6 and TRBJ2-3, with D uncertain. The sample was blood. The CDR3 sequence: CASSLTSASTDTQYF. The CDR3 region has the DNA TGTGCCAGCAGCTTAACGAGCGCGAGCACAGATACGCAGTATTTT.